This T cell receptor (beta chain) was recovered during a study of blood T cell repertoires in COVID-19 (TCRdb year 2020). At the level of the whole study: Collaborator samples came from the United States, Italy and Spain and covered acute and convalescent phases of COVID-19. Deeply sampled blood TCRbeta repertoires from subjects exposed to, actively infected with, or recovered from COVID-19 were included in the dataset. A freely available public database, intended as a resource for researchers studying the immune response to SARS-CoV-2, is where the repertoires were released. The prospective study material was composed of cDNA or gDNA derived from T cells, B-cell-depleted T cells, or PBMCs. The sample metadata nearly always contained a de-identified subject ID, COVID-19 status, age in years and sex. The samples were drawn from two sources: the first 160 participants of the ongoing ImmuneRACE study, and 1,254 subjects contributed by 6 global collaborators. Where available, HLA class I and class II types were taken from metadata supplied by the sample provider and were not determined by assay-based typing.

The immunoSEQ Assay, a bias-controlled multiplex PCR, was used to amplify TCRbeta CDR3 regions from genomic DNA. In the source study's methods: The number of nucleated cells in each sample was estimated from the amplification of reference gene primers within the assay. To quantify the absolute abundance of each unique TCRbeta CDR3 rearrangement, sequence reads were collapsed and filtered. For each sample, productive Simpson clonality was calculated as the square root of Simpson's diversity index across productive rearrangements. TCRdb holds this immuneACCESS table with in-frame rearrangements only. Some clones are missing; in checked studies, unresolved V genes explain under half, and the rest has no known cause. V and J calls plus clone size are reproduced from that table; the DNA served to infer D and trimming. Present in this sample are tens of thousands of clones, 82% of which were seen just once. Roughly 4.5% of the sample belongs to the ten largest clones.

Of note for this clone: The clone's antigen remains unknown. Per-base qualities were not stored, and no clone one base away is much larger.

Results the study describes overall, beyond this receptor: How much clinical and demographic metadata was included differed by source and by participant, and the metadata was provided uncurated.

Inclusive of the bounding cysteine and phenylalanine, the CDR3 is 15 residues long. The retained sequence is limited to the CDR3, 45 bases, with the frame set at the first base. After removal of 4 bases from V and 6 bases from J, the junction retains 12 bases not matched to a gene. The germline V gene provides CDR1 SGDLS and CDR2 YYNGEE. The collaborating institutions used their own protocols to collect whole blood in K2EDTA tubes. For TCRbeta analysis, collaborators shipped samples in one of three forms: frozen whole blood, isolated PBMCs, or DNA extracted from either of those sample types. The rearrangement joined TRBV9 to TRBJ2-7; TRBD2 fits 8 bases in the junction. Sequenced sample: peripheral blood. The sequence came from a woman aged 55-70 years with acute or convalescent COVID-19. Read as DNA, the sequence is TGTGCCAGCAGCAAAGAGGGCGGGGGGCTACTCGAGCAGTACTTC. The translation is CASSKEGGGLLEQYF.